What follows is one T cell receptor (beta chain) and its context. Antigen specificity is unknown. Here immunoSEQ multiplex PCR was the method, and the copy in TCRdb shows in-frame clones only, minus some. This sample has 44,000 or so clones, with 81% found just once. The data stem from a study of a mutant IDH1 vaccine in newly diagnosed glioma. Sample time point: week 35, safety follow-up. One vaccine dose held 300 ug of mutant IDH1 20-mer peptide and came with topical imiquimod. CDR1 and CDR2 (germline): DFQATT, SNEGSKA (reference sequence). CDR3 length: 11 residues. With 8 bases clipped from V and 0 bases from J, the junction kept 1 base outside the gene matches.

J is TRBJ2-7 and V is TRBV20-1, with TRBD2 matching 7 bases. The sample consisted of PBMCs, taken from a glioma patient whose treatment included an IDH1 peptide vaccine. This TCR was recovered from a woman aged 40 to 50 with glioma. Some clones in this sample may be carry-over from other donors' samples. Here the CDR3 DNA reads TGCAGTTGCGGGAGCTCCTACGAGCAGTACTTC. Its translation is CSCGSSYEQYF.